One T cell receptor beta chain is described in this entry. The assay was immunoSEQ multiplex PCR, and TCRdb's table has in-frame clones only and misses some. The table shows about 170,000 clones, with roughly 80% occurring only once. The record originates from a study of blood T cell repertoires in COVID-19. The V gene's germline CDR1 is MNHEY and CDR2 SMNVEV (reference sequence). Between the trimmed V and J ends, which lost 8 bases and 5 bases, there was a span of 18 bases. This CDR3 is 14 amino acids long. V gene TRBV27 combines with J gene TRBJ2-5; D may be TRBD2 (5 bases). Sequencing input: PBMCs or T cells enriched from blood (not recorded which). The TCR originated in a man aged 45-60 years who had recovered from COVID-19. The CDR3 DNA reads TGTGCCAGCTGCCCCGGGGTTGCCATCGAGACCCAGTACTTC. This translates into CASCPGVAIETQYF.